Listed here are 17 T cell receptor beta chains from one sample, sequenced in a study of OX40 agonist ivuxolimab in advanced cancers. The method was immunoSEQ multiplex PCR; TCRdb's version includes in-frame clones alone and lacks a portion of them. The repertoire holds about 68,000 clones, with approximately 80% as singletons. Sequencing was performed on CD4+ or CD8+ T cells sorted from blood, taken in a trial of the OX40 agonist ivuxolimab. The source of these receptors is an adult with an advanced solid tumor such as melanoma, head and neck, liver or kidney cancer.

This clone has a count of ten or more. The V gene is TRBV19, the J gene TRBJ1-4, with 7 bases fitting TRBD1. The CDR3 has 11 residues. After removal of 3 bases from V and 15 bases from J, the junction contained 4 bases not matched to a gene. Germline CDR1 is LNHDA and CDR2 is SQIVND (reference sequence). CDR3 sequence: CASSIRDRLFF. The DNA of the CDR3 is TGTGCCAGTAGTATCCGGGACAGATTGTTTTTT. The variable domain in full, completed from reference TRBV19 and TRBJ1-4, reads DGGITQSPKYLFRKEGQNVTLSCEQNLNHDAMYWYRQDPGQGLRLIYYSQIVNDFQKGDIAEGYSVSREKKESFPLTVTSAQKNPTAFYLCASSIRDRLFFGSGTQLSVL.

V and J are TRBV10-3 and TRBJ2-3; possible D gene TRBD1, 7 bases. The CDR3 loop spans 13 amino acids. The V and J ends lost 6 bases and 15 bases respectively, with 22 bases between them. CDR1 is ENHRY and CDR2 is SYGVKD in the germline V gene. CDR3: CAIRPLGGSGGYF. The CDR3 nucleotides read TGTGCCATCAGACCCCTCGGGGGATCAGGGGGTTATTTT.

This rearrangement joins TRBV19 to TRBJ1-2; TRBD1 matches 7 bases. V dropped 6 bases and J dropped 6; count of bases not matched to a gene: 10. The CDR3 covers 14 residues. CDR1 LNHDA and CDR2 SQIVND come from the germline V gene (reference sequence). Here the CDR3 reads CASRNRGGEDGYTF. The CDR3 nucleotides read TGTGCCAGTAGGAACAGGGGTGGAGAAGATGGCTACACCTTC.

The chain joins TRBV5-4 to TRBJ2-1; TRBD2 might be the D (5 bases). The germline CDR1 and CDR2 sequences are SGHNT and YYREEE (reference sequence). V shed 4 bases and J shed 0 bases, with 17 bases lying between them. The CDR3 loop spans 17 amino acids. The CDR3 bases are TGTGCCAGCAGCACCGAACCGACGGGGAGCTCCTACAATGAGCAGTTCTTC. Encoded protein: CASSTEPTGSSYNEQFF.

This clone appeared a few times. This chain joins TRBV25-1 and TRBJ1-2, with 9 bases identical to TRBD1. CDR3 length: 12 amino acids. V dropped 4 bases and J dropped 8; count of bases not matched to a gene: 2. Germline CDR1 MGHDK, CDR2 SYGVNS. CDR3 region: CASSGTGEGYTF. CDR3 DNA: TGTGCCAGCAGTGGGACAGGGGAAGGCTACACCTTC.

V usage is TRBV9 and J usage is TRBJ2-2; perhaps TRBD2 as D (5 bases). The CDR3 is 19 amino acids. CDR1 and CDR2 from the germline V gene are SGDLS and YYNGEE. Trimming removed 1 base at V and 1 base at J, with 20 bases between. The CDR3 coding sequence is TGTGCCAGCAGCGTACAGAGGGCAGATCACTCGGGGAACACCGGGGAGCTGTTTTTT. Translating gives CASSVQRADHSGNTGELFF.

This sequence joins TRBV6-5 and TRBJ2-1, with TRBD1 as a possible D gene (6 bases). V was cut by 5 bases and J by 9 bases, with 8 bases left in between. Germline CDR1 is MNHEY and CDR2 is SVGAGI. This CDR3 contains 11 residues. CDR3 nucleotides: TGTGCCAGCAGTCAGGGGTTTGAGCAGTTCTTC. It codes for CASSQGFEQFF.

The CDR3 DNA reads TGTGCCAGCAGCTCGGACCAGGGAGAAAAACTGTTTTTT. Protein: CASSSDQGEKLFF. This chain joins TRBV7-6 and TRBJ1-4, with a possible D match to TRBD1 (5 bases). Per germline, CDR1 SGHVS and CDR2 FNYEAQ. This CDR3 comprises 13 residues. With 4 bases removed from V and 8 bases from J, the gap between germline ends came to 11 bases.

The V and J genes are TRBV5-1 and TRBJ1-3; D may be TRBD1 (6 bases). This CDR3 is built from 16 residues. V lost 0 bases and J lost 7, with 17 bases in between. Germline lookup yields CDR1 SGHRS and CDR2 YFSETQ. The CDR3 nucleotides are TGCGCCAGCAGCTTGGAAAACTTAGCAGGGGAGAACACCATATATTTT. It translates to CASSLENLAGENTIYF.

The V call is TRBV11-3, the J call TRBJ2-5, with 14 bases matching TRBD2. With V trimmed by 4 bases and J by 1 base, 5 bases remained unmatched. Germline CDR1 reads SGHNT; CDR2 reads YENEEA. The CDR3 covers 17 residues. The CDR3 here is CASSSGLAGGPQETQYF. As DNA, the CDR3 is TGTGCCAGCAGCTCAGGACTAGCGGGAGGCCCCCAAGAGACCCAGTACTTC. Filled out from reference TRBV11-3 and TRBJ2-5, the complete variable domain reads EAGVVQSPRYKIIEKKQPVAFWCNPISGHNTLYWYLQNLGQGPELLIRYENEEAVDDSQLPKDRFSAERLKGVDSTLKIQPAELGDSAVYLCASSSGLAGGPQETQYFGPGTRLLVL.

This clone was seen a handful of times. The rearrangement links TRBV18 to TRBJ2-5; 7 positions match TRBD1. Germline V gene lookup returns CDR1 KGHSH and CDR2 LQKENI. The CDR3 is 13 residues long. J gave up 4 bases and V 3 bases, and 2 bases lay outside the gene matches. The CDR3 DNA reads TGTGCCAGCTCACCCTCAGGGGGAGAGACCCAGTACTTC. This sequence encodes CASSPSGGETQYF. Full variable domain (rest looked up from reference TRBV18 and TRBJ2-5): NAGVMQNPRHLVRRRGQEARLRCSPMKGHSHVYWYRQLPEEGLKFMVYLQKENIIDESGMPKERFSAEFPKEGPSILRIQQVVRGDSAAYFCASSPSGGETQYFGPGTRLLVL.

CDR3 in DNA: TGCGCCAGCAGCCAAGAGGGGCCCCCAGCGGGTTTATTATACAATGAGCAGTTCTTC. Residues: CASSQEGPPAGLLYNEQFF. The chain has TRBV4-3 and TRBJ2-1; TRBD2 is a possible D gene (6 bases). Between the trimmed V and J ends, which lost 0 bases and 4 bases, there was a span of 22 bases. The germline CDR1 and CDR2 sequences are LGHNA and YSLEER. This CDR3 spans 19 amino acids.

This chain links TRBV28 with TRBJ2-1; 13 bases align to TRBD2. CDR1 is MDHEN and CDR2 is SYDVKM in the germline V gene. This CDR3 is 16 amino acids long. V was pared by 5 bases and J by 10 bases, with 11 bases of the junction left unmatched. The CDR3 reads CASSPLGTSGEGEQFF. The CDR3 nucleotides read TGTGCCAGCAGTCCTCTGGGGACTAGCGGGGAAGGGGAGCAGTTCTTC.

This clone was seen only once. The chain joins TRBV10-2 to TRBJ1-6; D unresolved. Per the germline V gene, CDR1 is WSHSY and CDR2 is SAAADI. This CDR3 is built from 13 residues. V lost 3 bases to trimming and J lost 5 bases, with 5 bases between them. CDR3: CASSDGDNSPLHF. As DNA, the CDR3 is TGCGCCAGCAGTGACGGAGATAATTCACCCCTCCACTTT.

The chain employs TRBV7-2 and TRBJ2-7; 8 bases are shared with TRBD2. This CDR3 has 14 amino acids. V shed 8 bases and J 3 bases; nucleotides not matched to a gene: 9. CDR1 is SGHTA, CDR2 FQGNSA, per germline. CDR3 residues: CASVSGSSSYEQYF. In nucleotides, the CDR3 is TGTGCCAGCGTGAGCGGGAGTTCCAGCTACGAGCAGTACTTC.

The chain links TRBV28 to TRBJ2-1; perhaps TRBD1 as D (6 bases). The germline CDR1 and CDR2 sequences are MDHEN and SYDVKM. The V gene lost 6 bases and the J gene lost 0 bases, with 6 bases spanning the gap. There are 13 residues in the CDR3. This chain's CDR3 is CASRQGSYNEQFF. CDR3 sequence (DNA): TGTGCCAGCAGACAGGGCTCCTACAATGAGCAGTTCTTC.

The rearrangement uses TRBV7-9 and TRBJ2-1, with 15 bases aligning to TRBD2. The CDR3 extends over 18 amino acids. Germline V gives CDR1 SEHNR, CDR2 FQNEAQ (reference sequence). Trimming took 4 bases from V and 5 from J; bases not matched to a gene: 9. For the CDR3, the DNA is TGTGCCAGCAGCTCTGGGACTAGCGGGAGGTTATTAGACAATGAGCAGTTCTTC. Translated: CASSSGTSGRLLDNEQFF. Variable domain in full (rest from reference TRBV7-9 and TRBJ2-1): DTGVSQNPRHKITKRGQNVTFRCDPISEHNRLYWYRQTLGQGPEFLTYFQNEAQLEKSRLLSDRFSAERPKGSFSTLEIQRTEQGDSAMYLCASSSGTSGRLLDNEQFFGPGTRLTVL.